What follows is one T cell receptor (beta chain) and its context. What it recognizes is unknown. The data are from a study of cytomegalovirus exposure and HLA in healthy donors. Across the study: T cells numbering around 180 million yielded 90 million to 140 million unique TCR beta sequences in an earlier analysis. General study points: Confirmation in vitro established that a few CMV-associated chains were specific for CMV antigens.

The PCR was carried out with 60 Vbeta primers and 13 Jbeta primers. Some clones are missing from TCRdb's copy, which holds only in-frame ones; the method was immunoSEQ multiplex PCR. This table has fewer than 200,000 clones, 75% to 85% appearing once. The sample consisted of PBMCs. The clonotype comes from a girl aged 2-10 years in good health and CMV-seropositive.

The CDR3 DNA reads TGTGCCATCAGTGAGCGTTTTAGGGCGGGAGTGTTAGATGAGCAGTTCTTC. Protein sequence: CAISERFRAGVLDEQFF. The chain employs TRBV10-3 and TRBJ2-1, with TRBD2 matching 7 bases. V dropped 2 bases and J dropped 8; count of bases not matched to a gene: 15. CDR3 length: 17 amino acids. Germline V CDR1 and CDR2: ENHRY, SYGVKD.